This T cell receptor (beta chain) was captured by sequencing in a study of human T cells and chemical hapten exposure. Findings and limits, study-wide: Once DPC sensitization occurred, TCRs above 1 in 1000 frequency showed no change.

TCRdb re-analysed the RACE reads in MiXCR, keeping a single row per CDR3 protein. The data contain roughly 100,000 distinct CDR3 sequences, around 35% of them singletons. Time point denoted: patch test 3, about 24 weeks after DPC sensitization. Treatment defined: therapeutic diphenylcyclopropenone sensitization with weekly scalp DPC. Worth noting for this clonotype: Its antigen is not known.

The CDR3 consists of 15 residues. With 6 bases removed from V and 5 bases from J, the gap between germline ends came to 19 bases. CDR1 and CDR2 from the germline V gene are MDHEN and SYDVKM. Sequenced here: whole blood, sampled in connection with sensitization to the hapten diphenylcyclopropenone (DPC). This rearrangement joins TRBV28 to TRBJ2-5; maybe TRBD2 (6 bases). This TCR derives from a man aged 35 to 55 with alopecia areata. Some clones in this sample may be carry-over from other donors' samples. The CDR3 DNA follows: TGTGCCAGCAGAAATCTGGGGACTGAATGGGAGACCCAGTACTTC. It is translated as CASRNLGTEWETQYF. Supplemented by reference TRBV28 and TRBJ2-5, the full variable domain reads DVKVTQSSRYLVKRTGEKVFLECVQDMDHENMFWYRQDPGLGLRLIYFSYDVKMKEKGDIPEGYSVSREKKERFSLILESASTNQTSMYLCASRNLGTEWETQYFGPGTRLLVL.